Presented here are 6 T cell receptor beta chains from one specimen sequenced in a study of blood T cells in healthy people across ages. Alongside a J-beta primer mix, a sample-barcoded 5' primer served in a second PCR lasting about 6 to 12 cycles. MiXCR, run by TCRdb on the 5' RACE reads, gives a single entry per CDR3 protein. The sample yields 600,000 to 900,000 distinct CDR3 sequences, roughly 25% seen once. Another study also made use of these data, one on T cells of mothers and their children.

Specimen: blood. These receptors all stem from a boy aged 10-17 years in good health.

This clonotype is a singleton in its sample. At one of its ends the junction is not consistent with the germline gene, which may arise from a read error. The CDR3: CGSTGRGMLTGELFF. The DNA of the CDR3 is TGTGGCAGCACGGGGCGGGGTATGCTCACCGGGGAGCTGTTTTTT. This sequence joins TRBV2 and TRBJ2-2, with a possible D match to TRBD2 (6 bases). The CDR3 sequence is 15 residues long. Germline lookup yields CDR1 SNHLY and CDR2 FYNNEI.

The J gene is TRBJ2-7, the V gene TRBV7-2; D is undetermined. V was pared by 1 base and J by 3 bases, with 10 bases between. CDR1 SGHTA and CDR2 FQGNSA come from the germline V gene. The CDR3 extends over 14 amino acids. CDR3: CASSLDSSFYEQYF. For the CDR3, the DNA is TGTGCCAGCAGCTTAGATAGTAGCTTCTACGAGCAGTACTTC.

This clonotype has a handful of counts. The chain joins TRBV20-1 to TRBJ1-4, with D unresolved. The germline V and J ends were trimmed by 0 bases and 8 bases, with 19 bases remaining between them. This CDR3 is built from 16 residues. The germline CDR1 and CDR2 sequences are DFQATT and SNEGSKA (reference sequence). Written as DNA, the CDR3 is TGCAGTGCTAGAGACCAGGCCCGTAACGTAGTCGAAAAACTGTTTTTT. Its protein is CSARDQARNVVEKLFF.

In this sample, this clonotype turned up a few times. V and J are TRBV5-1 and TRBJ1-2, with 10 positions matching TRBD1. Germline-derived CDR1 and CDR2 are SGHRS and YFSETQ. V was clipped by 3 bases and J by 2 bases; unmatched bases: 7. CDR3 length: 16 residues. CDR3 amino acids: CASSSDRQGANYGYTF. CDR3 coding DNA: TGCGCCAGCAGCTCGGACCGACAGGGGGCGAACTATGGCTACACCTTC.

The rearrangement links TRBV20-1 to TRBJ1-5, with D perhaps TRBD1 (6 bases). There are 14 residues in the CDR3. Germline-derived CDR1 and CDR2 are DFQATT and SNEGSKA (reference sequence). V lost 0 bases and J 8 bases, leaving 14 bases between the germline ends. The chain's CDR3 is CSARDGGGAKPQHF. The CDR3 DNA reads TGCAGTGCTAGAGATGGGGGGGGCGCGAAGCCCCAGCATTTT.

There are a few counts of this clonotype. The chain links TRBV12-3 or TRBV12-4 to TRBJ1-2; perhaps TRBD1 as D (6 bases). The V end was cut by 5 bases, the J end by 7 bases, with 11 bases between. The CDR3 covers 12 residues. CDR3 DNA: TGTGCCAGCAGTCTACAGGGTTCTGGCTACACCTTC. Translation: CASSLQGSGYTF.